These 5 T cell receptor beta chains share one sample of origin, sequenced in a study of metastatic and nonmetastatic thyroid tumors. TCRdb reanalyzed the PCR reads with MiXCR. The sample has around 20,000 clones; 27% are singletons. There were no patients who had received any treatment before thyroid surgery. Sequenced: blood. The source is a female donor with papillary thyroid cancer or a benign thyroid nodule (not recorded which). Some clones in this sample may be carry-over from other donors' samples.

On this clone: The junction does not match germline at one end; this may be a read error. Distinct nucleotide sequences in the sample also encode this CDR3. The chain combines TRBV3-1 with TRBJ2-7, with TRBD2 matching 9 bases. CDR1 LGHDT and CDR2 YNNKEL come from the germline V gene (reference sequence). CDR3 size: 16 residues. The CDR3 nucleotides read TGTGCCAGCAGCCAGCTTACTAGCGGGTTTGCCTATGAGCAGTACTTC. It is translated as CASSQLTSGFAYEQYF.

For the CDR3, the DNA is TGTGCCAGCAGTGAAGTAGGCCCCAACGAGCAGTACTTC. Protein product: CASSEVGPNEQYF. The chain carries TRBV6-1 and TRBJ2-7; D uncertain. Trimming pared 1 base from V and 5 bases from J, leaving 9 bases between. The CDR3 is 13 amino acids. Germline V gene sequence: CDR1 MNHNS, CDR2 SASEGT.

Relative to its sample, this clone is medium-sized. The V and J genes are TRBV20-1 and TRBJ2-7; 13 bases align to TRBD2. Looked up from germline, CDR1 is DFQATT and CDR2 is SNEGSKA (reference sequence). Trimming removed 5 bases from V and 2 bases from J; junction bases left unmatched: 3. The CDR3 totals 14 residues. The CDR3 bases are TGCAGTGCTGGGACTAGCGGGAATACCTACGAGCAGTACTTC. This translates into CSAGTSGNTYEQYF.

This clone was detected ten times or more. This chain joins TRBV30 and TRBJ2-7, with TRBD2 identical over 8 bases. Germline loops: CDR1 GTSNPN, CDR2 SVGIG (reference sequence). The CDR3 sequence is 16 residues long. V trimming: 3 bases; J trimming: 0 bases; junction bases outside the gene matches: 10. CDR3 coding DNA: TGTGCCTGGAGCGGAGGACTTAGCGGGATCTCCTACGAGCAGTACTTC. Protein product: CAWSGGLSGISYEQYF.

This sequence joins TRBV27 and TRBJ1-2, with 7 bases fitting TRBD1. Trimming at V came to 6 bases and at J to 5 bases, leaving 3 bases not matched to a gene. Per the germline V gene, CDR1 is MNHEY and CDR2 is SMNVEV (reference sequence). This CDR3 region has 12 residues. CDR3 nucleotide sequence: TGTGCCAGCAGGGGGACAGCATATGGCTACACCTTC. It encodes CASRGTAYGYTF.